The sequence of this T cell receptor beta chain was determined in a study of cytomegalovirus exposure and HLA in healthy donors. Trimming cost V 1 base and J 4 bases, with 13 bases left between them. CDR1 is SEHNR and CDR2 is FQNEAQ in the germline V gene (reference sequence). The CDR3 is 16 residues long. PCR primers comprised 60 Vbeta and 13 Jbeta primers. The data were produced by immunoSEQ multiplex PCR, yet TCRdb's version contains in-frame clones alone and is incomplete. The sample consists of 100,000 to 120,000 clones, approximately 80% of them appearing once. The sequenced sample consisted of PBMCs. The receptor was derived from a male donor in good health and CMV-seronegative. The chain joins TRBV7-9 to TRBJ1-4, with D possibly matching TRBD1 (5 bases). CDR3 loop: CASSLGNTGGNEKLFF. The CDR3 region has the DNA TGTGCCAGCAGCTTAGGAAATACAGGTGGTAATGAAAAACTGTTTTTT.